Below, one T cell receptor (beta chain) is given with its context. The donors belonged to the approximately 130-subject validation cohort, separate from the roughly 650-subject first cohort. This CDR3 has 15 residues. CDR1 and CDR2 from the germline V gene are SGHNT and YYREEE (reference sequence). V shed 3 bases, J shed 5 bases, and the junction held 8 bases outside the gene matches. This sample stems from a study of cytomegalovirus exposure and HLA in healthy donors. Data came from immunoSEQ multiplex PCR; TCRdb stores just in-frame clones and leaves some out. The sample has around 150,000 clones, 70% to 85% seen once.

The material sequenced was PBMCs. The chain couples TRBV5-4 to TRBJ2-1; 7 nucleotides agree with TRBD2. The TCR sequence derives from a man younger than 40 in good health and CMV-seropositive. The CDR3 DNA reads TGTGCCAGCAGCTGGGGGGGACGGGGGGACAATGAGCAGTTCTTC. Amino acid sequence: CASSWGGRGDNEQFF. Based on the CDR3 plus reference TRBV5-4 and TRBJ2-1, the full variable domain is ETGVTQSPTHLIKTRGQQVTLRCSSQSGHNTVSWYQQALGQGPQFIFQYYREEENGRGNFPPRFSGLQFPNYSSELNVNALELDDSALYLCASSWGGRGDNEQFFGPGTRLTVL.